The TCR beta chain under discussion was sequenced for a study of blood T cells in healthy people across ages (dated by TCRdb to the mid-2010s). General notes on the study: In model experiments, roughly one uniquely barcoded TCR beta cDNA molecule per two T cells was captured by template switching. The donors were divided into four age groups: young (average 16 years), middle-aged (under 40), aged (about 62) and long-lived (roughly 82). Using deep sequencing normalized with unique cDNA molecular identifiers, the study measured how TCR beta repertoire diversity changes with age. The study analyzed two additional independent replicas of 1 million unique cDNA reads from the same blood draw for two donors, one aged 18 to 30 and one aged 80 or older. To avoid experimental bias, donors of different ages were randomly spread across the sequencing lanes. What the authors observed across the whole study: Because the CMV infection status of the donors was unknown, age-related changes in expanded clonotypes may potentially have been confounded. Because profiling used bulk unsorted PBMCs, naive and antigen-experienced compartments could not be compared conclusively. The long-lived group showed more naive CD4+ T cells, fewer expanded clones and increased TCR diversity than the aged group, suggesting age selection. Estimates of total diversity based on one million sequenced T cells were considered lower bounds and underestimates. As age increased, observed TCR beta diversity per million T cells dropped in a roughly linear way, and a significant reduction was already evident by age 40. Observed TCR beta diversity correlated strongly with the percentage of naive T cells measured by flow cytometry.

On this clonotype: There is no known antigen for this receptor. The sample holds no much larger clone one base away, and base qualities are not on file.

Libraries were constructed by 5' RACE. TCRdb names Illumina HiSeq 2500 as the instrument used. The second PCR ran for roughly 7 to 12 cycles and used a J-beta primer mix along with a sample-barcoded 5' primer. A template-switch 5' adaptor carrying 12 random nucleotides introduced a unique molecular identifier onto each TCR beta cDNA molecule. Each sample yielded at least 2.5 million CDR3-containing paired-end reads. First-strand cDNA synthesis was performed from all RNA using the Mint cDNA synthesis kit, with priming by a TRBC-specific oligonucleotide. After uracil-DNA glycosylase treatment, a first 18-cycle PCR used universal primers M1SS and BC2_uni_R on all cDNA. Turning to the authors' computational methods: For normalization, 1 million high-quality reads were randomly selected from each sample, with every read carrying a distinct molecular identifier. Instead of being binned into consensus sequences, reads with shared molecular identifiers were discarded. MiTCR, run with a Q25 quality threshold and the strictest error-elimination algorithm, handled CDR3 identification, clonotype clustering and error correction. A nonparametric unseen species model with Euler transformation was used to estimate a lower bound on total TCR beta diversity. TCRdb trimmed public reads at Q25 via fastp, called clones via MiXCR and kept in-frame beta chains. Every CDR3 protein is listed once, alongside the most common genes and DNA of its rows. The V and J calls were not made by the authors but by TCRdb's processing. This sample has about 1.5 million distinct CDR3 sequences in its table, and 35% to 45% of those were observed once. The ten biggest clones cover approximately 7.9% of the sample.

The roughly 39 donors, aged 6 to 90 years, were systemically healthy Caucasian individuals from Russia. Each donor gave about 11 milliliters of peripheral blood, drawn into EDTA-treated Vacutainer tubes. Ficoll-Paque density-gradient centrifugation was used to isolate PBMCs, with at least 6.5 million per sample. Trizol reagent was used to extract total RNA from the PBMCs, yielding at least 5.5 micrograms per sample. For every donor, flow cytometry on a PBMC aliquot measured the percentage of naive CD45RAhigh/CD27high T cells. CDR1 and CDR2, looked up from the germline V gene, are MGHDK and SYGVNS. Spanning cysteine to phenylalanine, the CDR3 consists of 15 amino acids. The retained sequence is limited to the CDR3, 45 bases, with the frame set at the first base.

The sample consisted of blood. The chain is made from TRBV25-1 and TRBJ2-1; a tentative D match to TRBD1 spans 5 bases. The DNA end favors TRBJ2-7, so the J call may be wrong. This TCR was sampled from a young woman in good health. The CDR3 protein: CASSEFVAGSDEQYF. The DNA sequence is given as TGTGCCAGCAGTGAATTCGTGGCAGGGTCGGACGAGCAGTACTTC.